The 2 T cell receptor beta chains in this list originate from one sample, sequenced in a study of T cell responses to AZD1222 COVID-19 vaccine (dated by TCRdb to the early 2020s). The receptor library was made with the immunoSEQ multiplex PCR assay. The source is immuneACCESS, and TCRdb retained only in-frame sequences with V and J called. Part of the clones is not carried over; for the studies checked, unresolved V genes explain less than half of this, and the remainder is unexplained. The table for this sample lists about 92,000 clones; over 75% of them were counted only once. Approximately 10% of the sample goes to the ten largest clones. In the paper's terms, the time point label means: baseline before first vaccination. The sample was peripheral blood, taken on day 0 of AZD1222 vaccination. Receptor source: an adult in good health.

This chain uses TRBV11-2 with TRBJ1-1; D might be TRBD1 (5 bases). The germline CDR1 and CDR2 sequences are SGHAT and FQNNGV. The V gene lost 5 bases and the J gene lost 4 bases, with 11 bases spanning the gap. This CDR3 contains 13 residues. The CDR3 here is CASSQGRVTEAFF. The CDR3 bases are TGTGCCAGCAGCCAAGGCAGGGTCACTGAAGCTTTCTTT.

The chain uses TRBV28 and TRBJ2-3, with 10 bases fitting TRBD1. This CDR3 region has 15 residues. Losses at the gene ends were 5 bases for V and 2 bases for J; bases not matched to a gene: 4. Germline V CDR1 and CDR2: MDHEN, SYDVKM. The CDR3 sequence: CASSLGTGATDTQYF. CDR3 nucleotides: TGTGCCAGCAGTCTCGGGACAGGGGCCACAGATACGCAGTATTTT.